This TCR beta chain emerged from a study of T cells after somatic rescue of genetic block (dated by TCRdb to the early 2020s). Study-wide context: The study assessed how robust, over the long term, a T-cell system was when the system had developed through somatic rescue of a genetic block in T-cell development.

Of note for this clone: Its cognate antigen has yet to be identified. Qualities for individual bases were not recorded, and no much larger clone is one base off.

The CDR3 has 15 amino acids, counting the end cysteine and phenylalanine. Only the CDR3 DNA is retained, 45 bases long and in frame from the first base. Via the germline V gene (reference sequence), CDR1 is SEHNR and CDR2 FQNEAQ. Trimming takes 1 base off V and 4 bases off J; junction bases not matched to a gene: 1. The library was made by the immunoSEQ multiplex PCR assay. This is the immuneACCESS table as TCRdb keeps it, with only in-frame sequences that have V and J called. A part of the clones is gone; compared with another copy, unresolved V genes explain less than half, and the rest is unexplained. This sample comprises fewer than 15,000 clones, around three quarters of them detected only once. The ten largest account for 20% to 25% of the sample.

The specimen was peripheral blood mononuclear cells (PBMCs). This clonotype was sampled from a boy younger than 18. The chain joins TRBV7-9 to TRBJ2-2; 9 nucleotides in the junction match TRBD2. The CDR3 reads CASSLGLAVTGELFF. Here is the DNA: TGTGCCAGCAGCTTAGGACTAGCGGTCACCGGGGAGCTGTTTTTT.